Listed here is a single TCR beta chain. Every donor was treated with nivolumab, ipilimumab, aspirin, low-dose cyclophosphamide and also low-dose radiotherapy. The CDR3 has 17 residues. V lost 1 base to trimming and J lost 0 bases, with 13 bases between them. CDR1 and CDR2 from the germline V gene are LGHDT and YNNKEL (reference sequence). Gene-specific TRAV and TRBV primers were used for first-strand cDNA, covering alpha and beta chains. TCR amplification ran approximately 20 PCR cycles using constant-region and V-primer adapter primers. Isolated mRNA was amplified by in vitro transcription. TCRdb re-derived calls from the reads in MiXCR, one entry per CDR3 protein. Altogether about 12,000 distinct CDR3 sequences are present, 76% being singletons, with the ten largest covering about 3.5%. This sample is part of a study of low-dose radiotherapy and immunotherapy resistance in tumors. Turning to the study itself: Cohort 2's total reached 13 Gy over 26 weeks, at 1 Gy per fraction every two weeks.

V gene TRBV3-1 combines with J gene TRBJ2-1; D may match TRBD1 or TRBD2 (6 bases each). The clonotype was recovered from a human donor with advanced metastatic prostate, ovarian, gallbladder or colorectal cancer (not recorded which). This table probably holds off-target reads from a library built for another chain. The CDR3 coding sequence is TGTGCCAGCAGCCAAGTTGGGGGGCGGAGCTCCTACAATGAGCAGTTCTTC. Protein sequence: CASSQVGGRSSYNEQFF.